These 30 T cell receptor beta chains were sequenced from one sample in a study of cytomegalovirus exposure and HLA in healthy donors. Researchers ran the PCR with 60 Vbeta and 13 Jbeta primers. Generated by immunoSEQ multiplex PCR, the TCRdb table keeps only in-frame clones and is missing some. The table lists roughly 180,000 clones, 75% to 90% of them singletons. The specimen sequenced was PBMCs. The receptor source for this set is a man younger than 35 in good health and CMV-seropositive.

The V gene is TRBV4-1, the J gene TRBJ2-5, with 9 bases identical to TRBD1. The DNA end lines up better with TRBJ2-7; the J call may be wrong. Per germline, CDR1 MGHRA and CDR2 YSYEKL. This CDR3 has 15 residues. The CDR3 reads CASSQEGRQGDEQYF. DNA for the CDR3: TGCGCCAGCAGCCAAGAAGGGAGACAGGGGGACGAGCAGTACTTC.

On this clone itself: A junction boundary mismatches the germline segment, possibly from a read error. V usage is TRBV10-2 and J usage is TRBJ1-1, with TRBD1 identical over 7 bases. The CDR3 runs 14 residues. Germline V CDR1 and CDR2: WSHSY, SAAADI. The CDR3 coding sequence is TGCGCCAGCAGTGCACAGGGGACGAACGCTGAAGCTTTCTTT. This encodes CASSAQGTNAEAFF.

This sequence joins TRBV7-6 and TRBJ1-5; D is perhaps TRBD1 (5 bases). There are 15 residues in the CDR3. Per the germline V gene, CDR1 is SGHVS and CDR2 is FNYEAQ. V was pared by 5 bases and J by 3 bases, with 14 bases between. As DNA, the CDR3 is TGTGCCAGCAGCCCCTACCGGGGGTCCAATCAGCCCCAGCATTTT. Protein: CASSPYRGSNQPQHF.

This clone was counted at least ten times. The chain recombines TRBV27 with TRBJ2-5; 9 bases match TRBD1. Germline V gives CDR1 MNHEY, CDR2 SMNVEV (reference sequence). CDR3 size: 12 residues. V trimming: 8 bases; J trimming: 2 bases; junction bases outside the gene matches: 0. The CDR3 DNA is TGTGCCAGCGGGACAGGGCAAGAGACCCAGTACTTC. This gives the protein CASGTGQETQYF.

This rearrangement joins TRBV19 to TRBJ1-2; D not certain. The V end lost 4 bases, the J end lost 8 bases, and 20 bases lay between the germline ends. This CDR3 spans 15 amino acids. CDR1 is LNHDA and CDR2 is SQIVND in the germline V gene (reference sequence). DNA of the CDR3: TGTGCCAGTAGTACCTCCTCGGGTATAGCCGGAGGCTACACCTTC. Protein product: CASSTSSGIAGGYTF.

This chain connects TRBV5-4 to TRBJ2-5, with D unresolved. Germline V CDR1 and CDR2: SGHNT, YYREEE (reference sequence). V lost 5 bases to trimming and J lost 0 bases, with 8 bases between them. CDR3 length equals 13 residues. The DNA of the CDR3 is TGTGCCAGCAGTACTACGTACCAAGAGACCCAGTACTTC. Translation: CASSTTYQETQYF.

The rearrangement uses TRBV18 and TRBJ1-3; D not resolved. V was cut by 5 bases and J by 4 bases, with 9 bases left in between. The CDR3 is made up of 13 amino acids. From germline, CDR1 is KGHSH and CDR2 LQKENI. The CDR3 protein is CASSETPGNTIYF. CDR3 coding DNA: TGTGCCAGCTCAGAGACACCAGGAAACACCATATATTTT.

V gene TRBV2 combines with J gene TRBJ2-5; D unresolved. Trimming removed 3 bases at V and 7 bases at J, with 6 bases between. This CDR3 is built from 11 residues. CDR1 and CDR2 from the germline V gene are SNHLY and FYNNEI. The CDR3 reads CASSDFGTQYF. The CDR3 DNA sequence: TGTGCCAGCAGTGATTTCGGGACCCAGTACTTC.

The chain combines TRBV5-5 with TRBJ2-1; TRBD1 aligns across 9 bases. J lost 10 bases, V lost 0 bases, and 5 bases had no gene match. Germline CDR1 and CDR2: SGHKS and YYEKEE (reference sequence). The length of the CDR3 is 14 residues. CDR3 DNA: TGTGCCAGCAGCTTGGGACAGGGGGTAGGAGAGCAGTTCTTC. It translates to CASSLGQGVGEQFF.

The rearrangement uses TRBV2 and TRBJ1-6, with 8 bases fitting TRBD1. With V trimmed by 4 bases and J by 7 bases, 9 bases remained unmatched. The CDR3 contains 16 residues. Germline CDR1 SNHLY, CDR2 FYNNEI. The CDR3, as DNA: TGTGCCAGCAGTGGCCGCGGACAGGGAAAGAATTCACCCCTCCACTTT. It encodes CASSGRGQGKNSPLHF.

A word on this clone: The sample has other DNA sequences that encode this CDR3 too. The genes are TRBV5-6 and TRBJ1-4, with 9 nucleotides matching TRBD1. The CDR3 is 14 residues long. The junction had 4 bases not matched to a gene; V was cut back by 2 bases and J by 8 bases. The germline V gene has CDR1 SGHDT and CDR2 YYEEEE. The CDR3 region is CASSFGQGNEKLFF. The CDR3 nucleotides read TGTGCCAGCAGCTTCGGACAGGGGAACGAAAAACTGTTTTTT.

This chain uses TRBV4-3 with TRBJ2-7; D may be TRBD2 (5 bases). The CDR3 consists of 13 residues. V lost 1 base to trimming and J lost 4 bases, with 8 bases between them. Germline CDR1 LGHNA, CDR2 YSLEER. The CDR3 nucleotides read TGCGCCAGCAGCCAAGGTCCGGGATACGAGCAGTACTTC. Its protein product is CASSQGPGYEQYF.

The table lists this clone with a count of one. The DNA of the CDR3 is TGTGCCAGCAGTTACTCGACCTTGGGACAGGTCCATGAGCAGTTCTTC. Amino acid sequence: CASSYSTLGQVHEQFF. This chain connects TRBV6-5 to TRBJ2-1; 8 bases agree with TRBD1. Looked up from germline, CDR1 is MNHEY and CDR2 is SVGAGI. V gave up 0 bases and J gave up 8 bases; unmatched junction bases: 9. CDR3 length: 16 amino acids.

J is TRBJ2-3 and V is TRBV10-1, with 7 bases aligning to TRBD1. Germline V CDR1 and CDR2: WNHNN, SYGVQD (reference sequence). The ends lost 0 bases at V and 3 bases at J; junction bases unmatched: 6. The CDR3 contains 16 residues. CDR3 protein: CASSESPGTATDTQYF. DNA of the CDR3: TGCGCCAGCAGTGAGTCTCCCGGGACAGCTACAGATACGCAGTATTTT.

The chain carries TRBV6-5 and TRBJ1-4; 7 positions agree with TRBD1. Germline-derived CDR1 and CDR2 are MNHEY and SVGAGI. This CDR3 has 12 residues. V lost 4 bases and J lost 8; bases outside the gene matches: 1. Written as DNA, the CDR3 is TGTGCCAGCAGTTTGGACAGGGAAAAACTGTTTTTT. It is translated as CASSLDREKLFF.

The chain employs TRBV7-9 and TRBJ2-7; 13 bases map to TRBD2. Germline trimming cut 5 bases from V and 0 bases from J; bases unmatched to any gene: 13. In germline, CDR1 is SEHNR, CDR2 FQNEAQ (reference sequence). This CDR3 contains 19 residues. In nucleotides, the CDR3 is TGTGCCAGCAGCAAAACCCAGGGACTAGCGGGGTCCGTCTCCTACGAGCAGTACTTC. Translated, it gives CASSKTQGLAGSVSYEQYF.

The gene calls are TRBV6-5 and TRBJ1-1, with 9 bases aligning to TRBD1. V gave up 5 bases and J gave up 4 bases; unmatched junction bases: 8. This CDR3 region has 15 residues. Germline assignment: CDR1 MNHEY and CDR2 SVGAGI. The CDR3 is CASSTTGGGGTEAFF. Here the CDR3 DNA reads TGTGCCAGCAGTACGACAGGGGGGGGCGGCACTGAAGCTTTCTTT.

The chain links TRBV28 to TRBJ2-2; D might be TRBD2 (5 bases). The CDR3 is made up of 14 amino acids. The V end was cut by 6 bases, the J end by 6 bases, with 14 bases between. Germline CDR1 and CDR2: MDHEN and SYDVKM. For the CDR3, the DNA is TGTGCCAGCAGCTATTTTGTGCGGGCCGGGGAGCTGTTTTTT. Translating gives CASSYFVRAGELFF.

The CDR3 loop reads CASSSIKTGTKDEQYF. Here the CDR3 DNA reads TGTGCCAGCAGCTCAATCAAGACAGGGACCAAGGACGAGCAGTACTTC. The chain is built from TRBV11-2 and TRBJ2-7, with 7 bases that match TRBD1. Germline CDR1 is SGHAT and CDR2 is FQNNGV. V gave up 4 bases and J gave up 5 bases; unmatched junction bases: 14. This CDR3 has 16 residues. Drawing the rest from reference TRBV11-2 and TRBJ2-7, the complete variable domain is EAGVAQSPRYKIIEKRQSVAFWCNPISGHATLYWYQQILGQGPKLLIQFQNNGVVDDSQLPKDRFSAERLKGVDSTLKIQPAKLEDSAVYLCASSSIKTGTKDEQYFGPGTRLTVT.

The V and J genes are TRBV6-1 and TRBJ2-7; 12 bases match TRBD2. Per the germline V gene, CDR1 is MNHNS and CDR2 is SASEGT. J lost 6 bases, V lost 4 bases, and 10 bases had no gene match. This CDR3 has 16 residues. The CDR3 reads CASSGPSGGALGEQYF. DNA of the CDR3: TGTGCCAGCAGTGGACCTAGCGGGGGGGCCTTAGGCGAGCAGTACTTC.

V is TRBV5-5 and J is TRBJ2-3; 12 positions match TRBD1. The germline V gene has CDR1 SGHKS and CDR2 YYEKEE (reference sequence). The ends lost 6 bases at V and 4 bases at J; junction bases unmatched: 9. This CDR3 has 16 residues. Here the CDR3 DNA reads TGTGCCAGCACCTCACCGGGACAGGGGGCCGCAGATACGCAGTATTTT. It translates to CASTSPGQGAADTQYF.

A few counts support this clone. The chain couples TRBV4-3 to TRBJ1-1; TRBD1 matches 8 bases. V lost 0 bases and J lost 3; bases outside the gene matches: 12. Germline V CDR1 and CDR2: LGHNA, YSLEER. The CDR3 extends over 18 amino acids. The CDR3 spells CASSQDWILDRGHTEAFF. Written as DNA, the CDR3 is TGCGCCAGCAGCCAAGATTGGATACTCGACAGGGGCCACACTGAAGCTTTCTTT.

The rearrangement joins TRBV9 to TRBJ2-7, with no clear D. Germline V gene sequence: CDR1 SGDLS, CDR2 YYNGEE. The V and J ends lost 0 bases and 7 bases respectively, with 20 bases between them. CDR3 length: 16 amino acids. In DNA, the CDR3 is TGTGCCAGCAGCGTAGAGGCTACTCCTTCTTCAGCGGAGCAGTACTTC. Amino acid sequence: CASSVEATPSSAEQYF.

V and J are TRBV10-1 and TRBJ1-2, with no clear D. Germline-derived CDR1 and CDR2 are WNHNN and SYGVQD (reference sequence). This CDR3 has 15 residues. Trimming removed 0 bases at V and 4 bases at J, with 12 bases between. The CDR3 reads CASSESSGRIYGYTF. In DNA, the CDR3 is TGCGCCAGCAGTGAGTCTTCAGGCAGAATCTATGGCTACACCTTC.

The CDR3 reads CASNPLGQINTGELFF. CDR3 bases: TGTGCCAGCAACCCCTTAGGACAGATAAACACCGGGGAGCTGTTTTTT. This chain uses TRBV5-8 with TRBJ2-2; TRBD1 is a possible D gene (6 bases). The CDR3 runs to 16 residues. Per the germline V gene, CDR1 is SGHTS and CDR2 is YDEGEE. Deletions cut 6 bases from V and 2 bases from J, with 17 bases between. The entire variable domain, with the rest obtained from reference TRBV5-8 and TRBJ2-2, is as follows: EAGVTQSPTHLIKTRGQQATLRCSPISGHTSVYWYQQALGLGLQFLLWYDEGEERNRGNFPPRFSGRQFPNYSSELNVNALELEDSALYLCASNPLGQINTGELFFGEGSRLTVL.

This clone is a singleton in its sample. This sequence joins TRBV27 and TRBJ1-4, with TRBD1 identical over 8 bases. Trimming at V came to 3 bases and at J to 3 bases, leaving 6 bases not matched to a gene. Germline values: CDR1 MNHEY, CDR2 SMNVEV (reference sequence). This CDR3 is 16 amino acids long. CDR3 DNA sequence: TGTGCCAGCAGTTTGGGCAGGGGGCAATCTAATGAAAAACTGTTTTTT. Amino acids: CASSLGRGQSNEKLFF.

Only a few counts were recorded for this clone. CDR3 loop: CASSVDSTYEQYF. The CDR3 nucleotides read TGTGCCAGCAGTGTGGACAGTACCTACGAGCAGTACTTC. The rearrangement uses TRBV2 and TRBJ2-7; a possible D gene is TRBD1 (6 bases). CDR1 is SNHLY and CDR2 is FYNNEI in the germline V gene. CDR3 length equals 13 residues. Trimming removed 4 bases at V and 2 bases at J, with 9 bases between.

The chain is built from TRBV30 and TRBJ2-2; 8 nucleotides agree with TRBD2. Germline CDR1 and CDR2: GTSNPN and SVGIG (reference sequence). The CDR3 runs to 16 residues. The J segment lost 0 bases and the V segment lost 2 bases, leaving 5 bases of the junction unmatched. The CDR3 loop is CAWSSDGGANTGELFF. CDR3 coding DNA: TGTGCCTGGAGTTCCGACGGGGGGGCGAACACCGGGGAGCTGTTTTTT.

Here the CDR3 DNA reads TGCGCCAGCAGCTCTCTTCGACAGGACACTGAAGCTTTCTTT. Translation gives CASSSLRQDTEAFF. The J gene is TRBJ1-1, the V gene TRBV10-1; a weak D match, TRBD1 (6 bases). The germline V gene encodes CDR1 WNHNN and CDR2 SYGVQD (reference sequence). The CDR3 sequence is 14 residues long. V lost 6 bases, J lost 3 bases, and 14 bases lay in between.

This chain connects TRBV7-3 to TRBJ2-3; weak D call: TRBD2 (7 bases). Trimming cost V 5 bases and J 7 bases, with 19 bases left between them. Per the germline V gene, CDR1 is SGHTA and CDR2 is FQGTGA. This CDR3 has 15 residues. The CDR3 nucleotides are TGTGCCAGCAGCCCTGGAAGGGGGGGTCCGTATACGCAGTATTTT. The encoded protein is CASSPGRGGPYTQYF.